A single sample gave rise to the 17 T cell receptor beta chains below, sequenced in a study of lymphopenia after photon versus proton radiotherapy. Profiled with immunoSEQ multiplex PCR; TCRdb holds only in-frame clones, not every one. Among 30,000 to 35,000 clones listed, roughly 89% were seen once. The sample was peripheral blood, taken from a patient treated with proton-based radiotherapy. The receptors here all came from a woman in her sixties or seventies with pancreatic cancer. Some clones in this sample may be carry-over from other donors' samples.

The chain has TRBV28 and TRBJ2-7; D uncertain. The CDR3 has 11 amino acids. Per germline, CDR1 MDHEN and CDR2 SYDVKM. Trimming pared 2 bases from V and 7 bases from J, leaving 6 bases between. CDR3 coding DNA: TGTGCCAGCAGTTTAAAGTGGGAGCAGTACTTC. Residues: CASSLKWEQYF.

The chain combines TRBV4-1 with TRBJ2-3, with TRBD2 matching 12 bases. The trim removed 1 base at V and 5 bases at J, leaving 7 bases unmatched. The length of the CDR3 is 17 residues. Per the germline V gene, CDR1 is MGHRA and CDR2 is YSYEKL. CDR3 in DNA: TGCGCCAGCAGCCAAGGCCTACTAGCGGGAGGCTTAGATACGCAGTATTTT. The encoded protein is CASSQGLLAGGLDTQYF.

V and J are TRBV4-3 and TRBJ1-5; 10 bases agree with TRBD1. Germline assignment: CDR1 LGHNA and CDR2 YSLEER. Trimming at V came to 3 bases and at J to 6 bases, leaving 5 bases not matched to a gene. The CDR3 covers 15 residues. CDR3 bases: TGCGCCAGCAGCCAGGGGACAGGGGAAGGTCAGCCCCAGCATTTT. This gives the protein CASSQGTGEGQPQHF.

The chain combines TRBV28 with TRBJ1-1, with 7 bases matching TRBD1. This CDR3 contains 18 residues. After removal of 3 bases from V and 1 base from J, the junction contained 14 bases not matched to a gene. The germline gives CDR1 MDHEN, CDR2 SYDVKM. CDR3 residues: CASSFPNHRGEGNTEAFF. The CDR3 bases are TGTGCCAGCAGTTTCCCTAACCACAGGGGAGAGGGGAACACTGAAGCTTTCTTT.

The chain links TRBV28 to TRBJ1-1; perhaps TRBD1 as D (6 bases). Germline CDR1 reads MDHEN; CDR2 reads SYDVKM. V was clipped by 7 bases and J by 5 bases, with 17 bases between them. CDR3 size: 14 residues. The CDR3 spells CASTWGAVDTEAFF. The CDR3 nucleotides read TGTGCCAGCACCTGGGGGGCCGTAGATACTGAAGCTTTCTTT.

This chain connects TRBV28 to TRBJ2-7; tentatively, D is TRBD1 (6 bases). Germline CDR1 reads MDHEN; CDR2 reads SYDVKM. CDR3 length: 15 amino acids. V lost 4 bases to trimming and J lost 2 bases, with 15 bases between them. The CDR3 bases are TGTGCCAGCAGTTCCGACCGACAGGCCACCTACGAGCAGTACTTC. It codes for CASSSDRQATYEQYF.

The chain is built from TRBV2 and TRBJ1-2, with a weak D call TRBD1 (5 bases). The V end lost 7 bases, the J end lost 3 bases, and 15 bases lay between the germline ends. CDR3 length equals 14 residues. Germline values: CDR1 SNHLY, CDR2 FYNNEI. CDR3 amino acids: CASIQGTLDYGYTF. DNA for the CDR3: TGTGCCAGCATCCAGGGAACTCTCGACTATGGCTACACCTTC.

J is TRBJ2-5 and V is TRBV7-6; TRBD2 aligns across 7 bases. The V and J ends lost 5 bases and 4 bases, in that order; junction bases with no gene match: 7. Germline-derived CDR1 and CDR2 are SGHVS and FNYEAQ. This CDR3 contains 14 residues. This chain's CDR3 is CASSPAGVIETQYF. For the CDR3, the DNA is TGTGCCAGCAGCCCGGCGGGGGTGATAGAGACCCAGTACTTC.

This sequence joins TRBV19 and TRBJ2-4, with unresolved D. This CDR3 has 15 residues. Deletions cut 1 base from V and 3 bases from J, with 10 bases between. Germline lookup yields CDR1 LNHDA and CDR2 SQIVND (reference sequence). For the CDR3, the DNA is TGTGCCAGTAGTATAGCAGACCTGGGCAAAAACATTCAGTACTTC. Residues: CASSIADLGKNIQYF.

The rearrangement links TRBV19 to TRBJ1-5, with TRBD1 matching 7 bases. The CDR3 is 20 amino acids. Germline-derived CDR1 and CDR2 are LNHDA and SQIVND (reference sequence). V was pared by 5 bases and J by 0 bases, with 19 bases of the junction left unmatched. The CDR3 sequence: CASSSSGRGRSGVSNQPQHF. The DNA for the CDR3 is TGTGCCAGTAGTTCGTCGGGGAGGGGGCGAAGTGGGGTTAGCAATCAGCCCCAGCATTTT.

This chain connects TRBV5-4 to TRBJ2-3; D is perhaps TRBD1 (6 bases). The ends were cut back, 2 bases at V and 2 bases at J, with 12 bases in the middle. Per germline, CDR1 SGHNT and CDR2 YYREEE (reference sequence). The CDR3 has 15 amino acids. CDR3 sequence reads: CASSFTGSLTDTQYF. CDR3 coding DNA: TGTGCCAGCAGCTTTACAGGGAGCCTCACAGATACGCAGTATTTT.

This chain links TRBV15 with TRBJ1-2; D is undetermined. Germline CDR1 reads LNHNV; CDR2 reads YYDKDF (reference sequence). The CDR3 sequence is 13 residues long. Trimming left V 1 base short and J 6 bases short, with 9 bases between. The CDR3 spells CATSRGREDGYTF. CDR3 DNA sequence: TGTGCCACCAGCAGAGGGCGGGAAGATGGCTACACCTTC. The complete variable domain, with remaining parts taken from reference TRBV15 and TRBJ1-2, reads DAMVIQNPRYQVTQFGKPVTLSCSQTLNHNVMYWYQQKSSQAPKLLFHYYDKDFNNEADTPDNFQSRRPNTSFCFLDIRSPGLGDTAMYLCATSRGREDGYTFGSGTRLTVV.

J is TRBJ2-1 and V is TRBV15, with 9 bases fitting TRBD1. Trimming cost V 1 base and J 6 bases; bases outside gene matches: 7. The CDR3 consists of 16 residues. Germline-derived CDR1 and CDR2 are LNHNV and YYDKDF (reference sequence). The CDR3, as DNA: TGTGCCACCAGCAGAGCGACAGGGGGGGTTGGCAATGAGCAGTTCTTC. It translates to CATSRATGGVGNEQFF.

This clone was seen a single time. The CDR3 is CASSFKAGADTQYF. The CDR3 coding sequence is TGTGCCAGCAGCTTCAAAGCGGGAGCAGATACGCAGTATTTT. The gene calls are TRBV7-2 and TRBJ2-3; 8 positions match TRBD2. Unmatched junction bases numbered 3, after V lost 3 bases and J lost 4 bases. Germline CDR1 SGHTA, CDR2 FQGNSA. This CDR3 comprises 14 residues. Using reference TRBV7-2 and TRBJ2-3 for the parts outside the CDR3, the full variable domain is GAGVSQSPSNKVTEKGKDVELRCDPISGHTALYWYRQSLGQGLEFLIYFQGNSAPDKSGLPSDRFSAERTGGSVSTLTIQRTQQEDSAVYLCASSFKAGADTQYFGPGTRLTVL.

This rearrangement joins TRBV7-2 to TRBJ2-7; unclear D gene. The CDR3 spans 13 residues. Germline V gene data show CDR1 as SGHTA and CDR2 as FQGNSA. The V end lost 2 bases, the J end lost 3 bases, and 8 bases lay between the germline ends. The CDR3 DNA sequence: TGTGCCAGCAGCTTATCAACCCACTACGAGCAGTACTTC. Translated, it gives CASSLSTHYEQYF.

The rearrangement links TRBV6-6 to TRBJ2-3; 11 bases line up with TRBD1. The CDR3 totals 15 residues. J gave up 4 bases and V 6 bases, and 6 bases lay outside the gene matches. The germline V gene encodes CDR1 MNHNY and CDR2 SVGAGI (reference sequence). The CDR3 sequence is CASRRDRGVADTQYF. The CDR3 bases are TGTGCCAGCAGACGGGACAGGGGGGTAGCAGATACGCAGTATTTT.

This clone has only a few counts. V is TRBV6-1 and J is TRBJ2-3; D might be TRBD1 or TRBD2, each matching 5 bases. The V gene's germline CDR1 is MNHNS and CDR2 SASEGT. This CDR3 spans 13 amino acids. V lost 4 bases and J lost 3, with 8 bases in between. The CDR3 protein is CASSGGITDTQYF. The CDR3 DNA sequence: TGTGCCAGCAGTGGGGGGATAACAGATACGCAGTATTTT.